This T cell receptor (beta chain) was retrieved from a study of T cell responses to AZD1222 COVID-19 vaccine (dated by TCRdb to the early 2020s). Study-level background: AZD1222 recipients with second doses at about 4 weeks or about 12 weeks were pooled, because spike-specific TCR depth and breadth did not differ between schedules. A total of roughly 240 trial participants underwent TCR sequencing, of whom 200 to 220 received two doses of AZD1222 and 26 received two doses of the MenACWY control vaccine. Trial participants were enrolled by age into 18-55, 56-69 and 70-plus year subgroups, with approximately 150, 30 and 60 TCR-sequenced participants respectively.

This clone was counted once. What antigen it recognizes has not been identified. No base qualities exist here, and no much larger clone lies one base off it. The CDR3 regions of human TCRbeta chains were analyzed by immunosequencing. From the authors' description of their analysis: TCRs in the repertoires were matched against a reference library of SARS-CoV-2-specific TCRs that had been generated with the MIRA antigen-specificity platform. Breadth was defined as the fraction of unique TCRs that were SARS-CoV-2-associated, and depth was defined as the fraction of total T cells that were SARS-CoV-2-associated. Using the MIRA data, each spike-specific TCR was mapped to the spike region that the TCR reacts to and placed in a CD4 or CD8 class. Log10-transformed breadth and depth values were compared by one-way ANOVA with Sidak's multiple comparisons tests. TCRdb provides this immuneACCESS table in a form limited to in-frame rearrangements. Some clones are lacking; in checked studies, under half of them reflect an unresolved V gene, and why the rest are absent is not known. V and J calls and clone size are given by that table; D and trimming were obtained from the DNA. Across this sample there are approximately 120,000 clones, with about 90% seen only once. The top ten hold around 6.1% of the sample.

The time point label on this specimen signifies: baseline before first vaccination. Samples from vaccinated people were obtained from the UK trials COV001 and COV002, which included a single-blind randomized controlled phase 2/3 trial of AZD1222 (ChAdOx1 nCoV-19) in healthy adults. Trial participant PBMC samples were collected at day 0 and day 28 after the second dose for TCRbeta chain sequencing. Counted from cysteine to phenylalanine, this CDR3 has 15 amino acids. Only the CDR3 DNA stays, 45 bases, in frame from base 1. V gives up 2 bases and J gives up 10 bases, and the segment between their germline ends measures 18 bases. Via the germline V gene, CDR1 is MRHNA and CDR2 SNTAGT. General findings and caveats noted by the study authors: Conclusions about previously exposed vaccinees were limited because only five to seven AZD1222 recipients were SARS-CoV-2 seropositive at baseline. Reportedly, close to half of the unique spike-specific TCRs recognized epitopes lying outside the regions that are mutated in the B.1.351 and B.1.1.7 variants. In the small 56-69-year group, the increase in depth fell short of significance, most likely because of low power. Because no day 14 peak-response samples were available, repertoires were characterized only after the peak T cell response. The vaccine-associated CD4 TCRs covered the entire spike protein, and the dominant responses fell in regions 160-218 and 743-854. Participants were mostly white British and included more females than males, and it was suggested by the authors that clonal diversity may have been underestimated. After two AZD1222 doses, spike-specific TCR breadth and depth were significantly higher than at day 0 and than in MenACWY recipients.

Sample: peripheral blood, taken on day 0 of AZD1222 vaccination. The V gene is TRBV6-4 and the J gene is TRBJ2-1; the best D guess is TRBD1, with 5 bases matching. This clonotype was sampled from an adult in good health. The base sequence is TGTGCCAGCAGTGACGGTTCGGCAGGGCTTGAGGAGCAGTTCTTC. Its amino acids are CASSDGSAGLEEQFF.